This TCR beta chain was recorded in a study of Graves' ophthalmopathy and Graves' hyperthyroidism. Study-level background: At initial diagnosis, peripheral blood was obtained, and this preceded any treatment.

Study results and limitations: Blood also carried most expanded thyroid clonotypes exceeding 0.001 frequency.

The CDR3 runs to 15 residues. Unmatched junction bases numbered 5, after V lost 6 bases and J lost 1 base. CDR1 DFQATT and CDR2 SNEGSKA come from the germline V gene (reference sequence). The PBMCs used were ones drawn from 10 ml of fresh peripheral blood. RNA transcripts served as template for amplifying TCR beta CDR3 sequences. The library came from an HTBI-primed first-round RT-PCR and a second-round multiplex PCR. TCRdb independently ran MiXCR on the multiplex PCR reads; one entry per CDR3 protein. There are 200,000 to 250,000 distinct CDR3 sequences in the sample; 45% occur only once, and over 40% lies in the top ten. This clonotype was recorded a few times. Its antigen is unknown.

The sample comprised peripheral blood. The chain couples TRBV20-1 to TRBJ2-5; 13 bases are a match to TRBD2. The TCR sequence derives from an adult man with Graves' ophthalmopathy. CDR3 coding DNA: TGCAGTGCGACCGGACTAGCGGGGGTCCAAGAGACCCAGTACTTC. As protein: CSATGLAGVQETQYF.